This is a list of T cell receptor beta chains from one sample in a study of T cell clones after liver transplantation. Sequencing was performed with immunoSEQ multiplex PCR; in TCRdb, only in-frame clones are kept and a portion is missing. This repertoire shows 70,000 to 95,000 clones, 70% to 90% found once; its top ten account for about 2.5%. Sample: CD4+ T cells from blood, taken at the 22-month timepoint. The receptors derive from a human patient who received a liver transplant. Some T cells may be transferred from the graft donor. CDR3s include the opening cysteine and the closing phenylalanine or tryptophan. A D gene is named only where the DNA matches it firmly. Size tells how often a clone was seen (once, few, many) or the class of an expanded clone, and some rows leave it out.

V	D	length	J	size	DNA	CDR3
TRBV5-4	TRBD1	15	TRBJ2-5	.	TGTGCCAGCAGCTCCGGGACAGGGGGGTGGGAGACCCAGTACTTC	CASSSGTGGWETQYF
TRBV27	TRBD1	14	TRBJ2-1	.	TGTGCCAGCAGTTTCGGGACAGGGGTCAATGAGCAGTTCTTC	CASSFGTGVNEQFF
TRBV18	.	15	TRBJ1-4	.	TGTGCCAGCTCACGGGAGTTGGATGTGAATGAAAAACTGTTTTTT	CASSRELDVNEKLFF
TRBV15	.	14	TRBJ2-4	.	TGTGCCACCGGAACCACGAGGGTGAAAAACATTCAGTACTTC	CATGTTRVKNIQYF
TRBV25-1	.	11	TRBJ2-3	.	TGTGCCAGCTCGGGCGTAGATACGCAGTATTTT	CASSGVDTQYF
TRBV7-9	TRBD2	16	TRBJ2-7	few	TGTGCCAGCAGCTTGGTTGGGACTAGCGGGAACTACGAGCAGTACTTC	CASSLVGTSGNYEQYF
TRBV11-3	.	16	TRBJ2-2	.	TGTGCCAGCAGCTTAGGCGGAGCGGGGAACACCGGGGAGCTGTTTTTT	CASSLGGAGNTGELFF
TRBV5-1	.	13	TRBJ2-7	.	TGCGCCAGCAGCTTAGGACGCACCTACGAGCAGTACTTC	CASSLGRTYEQYF
TRBV9	TRBD2	15	TRBJ2-1	.	TGTGCCAGCAGCGCTAGCGGGGGGGCCTACAATGAGCAGTTCTTC	CASSASGGAYNEQFF
TRBV9	.	16	TRBJ1-3	.	TGTGCCAGCAGCGTAGGTGTGGGGAACCCTGGAAACACCATATATTTT	CASSVGVGNPGNTIYF
TRBV1	.	17	TRBJ2-5	.	TGCACCAGCAGAGCTCCGGGACTAGCGGGGGGGGAAGAGACCCAGTACTTC	CTSRAPGLAGGEETQYF
TRBV6-1	TRBD1	15	TRBJ1-5	few	TGTGCCAGCAGGTTCGACAGGGTAGGGGGTCAGCCCCAGCATTTT	CASRFDRVGGQPQHF
TRBV7-3	.	12	TRBJ2-3	.	TGTGCCAGCAGCTCTAGCACAGATACGCAGTATTTT	CASSSSTDTQYF